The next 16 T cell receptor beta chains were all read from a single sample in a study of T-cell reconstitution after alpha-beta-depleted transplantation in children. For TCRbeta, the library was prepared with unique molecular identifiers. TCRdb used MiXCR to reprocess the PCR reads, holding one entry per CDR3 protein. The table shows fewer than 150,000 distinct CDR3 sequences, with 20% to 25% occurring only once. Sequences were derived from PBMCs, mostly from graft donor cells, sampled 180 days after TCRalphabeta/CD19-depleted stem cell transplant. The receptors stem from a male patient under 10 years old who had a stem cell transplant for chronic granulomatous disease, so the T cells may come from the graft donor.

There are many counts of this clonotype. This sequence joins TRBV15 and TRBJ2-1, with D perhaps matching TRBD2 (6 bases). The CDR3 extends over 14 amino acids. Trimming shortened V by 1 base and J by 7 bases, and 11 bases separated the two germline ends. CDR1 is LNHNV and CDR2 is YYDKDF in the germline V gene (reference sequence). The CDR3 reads CATSRAGSGNEQFF. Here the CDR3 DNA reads TGTGCCACCAGCAGAGCGGGCAGCGGGAATGAGCAGTTCTTC. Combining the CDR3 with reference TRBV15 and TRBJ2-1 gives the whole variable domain DAMVIQNPRYQVTQFGKPVTLSCSQTLNHNVMYWYQQKSSQAPKLLFHYYDKDFNNEADTPDNFQSRRPNTSFCFLDIRSPGLGDTAMYLCATSRAGSGNEQFFGPGTRLTVL.

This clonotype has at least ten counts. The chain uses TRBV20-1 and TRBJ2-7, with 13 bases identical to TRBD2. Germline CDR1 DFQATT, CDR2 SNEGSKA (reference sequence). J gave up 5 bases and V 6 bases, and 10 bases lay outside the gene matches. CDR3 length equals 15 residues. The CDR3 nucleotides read TGCAGTGCCAGCTTACTAGCGGGAGGGATCGACGAGCAGTACTTC. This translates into CSASLLAGGIDEQYF.

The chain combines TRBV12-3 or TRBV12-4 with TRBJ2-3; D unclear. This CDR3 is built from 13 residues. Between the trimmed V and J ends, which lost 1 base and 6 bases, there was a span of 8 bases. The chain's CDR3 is CASSLGQLDTQYF. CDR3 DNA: TGTGCCAGCAGTTTAGGTCAGTTGGATACGCAGTATTTT.

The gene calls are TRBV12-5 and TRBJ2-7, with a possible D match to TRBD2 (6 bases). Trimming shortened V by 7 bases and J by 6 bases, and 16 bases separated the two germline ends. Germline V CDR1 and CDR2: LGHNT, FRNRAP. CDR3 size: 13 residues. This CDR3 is CASAAGRGSEQYF. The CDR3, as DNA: TGTGCTAGTGCCGCGGGACGGGGCTCCGAGCAGTACTTC.

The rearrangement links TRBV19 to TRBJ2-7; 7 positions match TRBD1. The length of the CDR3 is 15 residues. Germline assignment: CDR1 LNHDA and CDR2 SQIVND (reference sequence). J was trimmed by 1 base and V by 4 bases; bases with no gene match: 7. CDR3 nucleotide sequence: TGTGCCAGTAGTAAAGCCGGGACAGCGTCCTACGAGCAGTACTTC. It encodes CASSKAGTASYEQYF.

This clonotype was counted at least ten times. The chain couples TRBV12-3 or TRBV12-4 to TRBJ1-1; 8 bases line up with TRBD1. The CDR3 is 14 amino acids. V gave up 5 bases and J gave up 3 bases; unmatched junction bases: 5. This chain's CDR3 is CASSDRGSDTEAFF. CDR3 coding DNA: TGTGCCAGCAGTGACAGGGGATCGGACACTGAAGCTTTCTTT.

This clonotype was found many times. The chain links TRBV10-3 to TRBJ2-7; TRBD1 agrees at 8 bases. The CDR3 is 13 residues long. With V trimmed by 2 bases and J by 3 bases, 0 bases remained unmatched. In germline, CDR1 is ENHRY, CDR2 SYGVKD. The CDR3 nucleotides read TGTGCCATCAGTGAGACAGGGGGCTACGAGCAGTACTTC. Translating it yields CAISETGGYEQYF.

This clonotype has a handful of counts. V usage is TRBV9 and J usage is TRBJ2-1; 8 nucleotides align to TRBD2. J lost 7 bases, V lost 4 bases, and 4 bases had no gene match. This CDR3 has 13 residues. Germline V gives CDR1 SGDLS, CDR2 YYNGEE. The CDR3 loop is CASSRERGNEQFF. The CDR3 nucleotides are TGTGCCAGCAGCCGGGAGCGGGGGAATGAGCAGTTCTTC.

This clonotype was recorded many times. CDR3 loop: CATGTATGELFF. CDR3 sequence (DNA): TGTGCCACTGGGACAGCCACCGGGGAGCTGTTTTTT. The V call is TRBV15, the J call TRBJ2-2, with TRBD1 matching over 7 bases. V dropped 9 bases and J dropped 4; count of bases not matched to a gene: 2. The CDR3 consists of 12 residues. The germline CDR1 and CDR2 sequences are LNHNV and YYDKDF (reference sequence). The whole variable domain, remainder taken from reference TRBV15 and TRBJ2-2, is DAMVIQNPRYQVTQFGKPVTLSCSQTLNHNVMYWYQQKSSQAPKLLFHYYDKDFNNEADTPDNFQSRRPNTSFCFLDIRSPGLGDTAMYLCATGTATGELFFGEGSRLTVL.

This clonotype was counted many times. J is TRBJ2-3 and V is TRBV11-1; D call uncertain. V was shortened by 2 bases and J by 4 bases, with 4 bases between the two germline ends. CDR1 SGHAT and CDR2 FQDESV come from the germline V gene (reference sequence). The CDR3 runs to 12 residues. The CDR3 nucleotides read TGTGCCAGCAGCTTAATACCAGATACGCAGTATTTT. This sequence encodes CASSLIPDTQYF.

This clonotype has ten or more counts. This CDR3 is CSVRTSGSYEQYF. The DNA for the CDR3 is TGCAGCGTGAGGACTAGCGGGTCCTACGAGCAGTACTTC. The V call is TRBV29-1, the J call TRBJ2-7; 11 nucleotides agree with TRBD2. Germline loops: CDR1 SQVTM, CDR2 ANQGSEA. V dropped 6 bases and J dropped 1; count of bases not matched to a gene: 2. This CDR3 spans 13 amino acids.

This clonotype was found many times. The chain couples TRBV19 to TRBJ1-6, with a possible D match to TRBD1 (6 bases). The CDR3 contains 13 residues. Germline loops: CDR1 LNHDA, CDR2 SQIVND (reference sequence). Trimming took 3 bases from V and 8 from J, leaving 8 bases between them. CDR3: CASSIRGDSPLHF. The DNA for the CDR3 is TGTGCCAGTAGTATCAGGGGAGATTCACCCCTCCACTTT.

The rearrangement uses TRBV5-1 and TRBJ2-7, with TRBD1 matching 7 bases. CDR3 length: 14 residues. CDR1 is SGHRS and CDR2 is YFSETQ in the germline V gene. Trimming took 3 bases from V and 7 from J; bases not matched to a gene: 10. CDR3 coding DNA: TGCGCCAGCAGCTGGGACCCGACAGGGAAAGAGCAGTACTTC. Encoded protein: CASSWDPTGKEQYF. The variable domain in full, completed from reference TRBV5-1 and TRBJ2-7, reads KAGVTQTPRYLIKTRGQQVTLSCSPISGHRSVSWYQQTPGQGLQFLFEYFSETQRNKGNFPGRFSGRQFSNSRSEMNVSTLELGDSALYLCASSWDPTGKEQYFGPGTRLTVT.

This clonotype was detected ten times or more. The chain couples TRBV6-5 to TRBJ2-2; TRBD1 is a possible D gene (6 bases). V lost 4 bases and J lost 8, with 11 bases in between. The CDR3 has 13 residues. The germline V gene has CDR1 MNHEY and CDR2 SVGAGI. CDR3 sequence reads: CASSSPGTGELFF. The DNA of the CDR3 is TGTGCCAGCAGTTCACCGGGGACAGGGGAGCTGTTTTTT.

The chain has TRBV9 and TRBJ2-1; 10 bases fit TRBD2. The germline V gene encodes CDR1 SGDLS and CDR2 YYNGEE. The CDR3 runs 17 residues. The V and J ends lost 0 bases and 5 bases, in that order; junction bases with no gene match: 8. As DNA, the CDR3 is TGTGCCAGCAGCGTAGCCCTCAGCGGGGGGGACGACAATGAGCAGTTCTTC. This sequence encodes CASSVALSGGDDNEQFF. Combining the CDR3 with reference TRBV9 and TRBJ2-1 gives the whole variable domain DSGVTQTPKHLITATGQRVTLRCSPRSGDLSVYWYQQSLDQGLQFLIQYYNGEERAKGNILERFSAQQFPDLHSELNLSSLELGDSALYFCASSVALSGGDDNEQFFGPGTRLTVL.

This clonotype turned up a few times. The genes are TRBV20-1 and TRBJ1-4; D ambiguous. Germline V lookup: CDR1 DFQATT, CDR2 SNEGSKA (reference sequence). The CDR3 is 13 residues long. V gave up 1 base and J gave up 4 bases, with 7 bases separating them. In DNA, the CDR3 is TGCAGTGCTAGAGTCAGACTTAATGAAAAACTGTTTTTT. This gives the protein CSARVRLNEKLFF.